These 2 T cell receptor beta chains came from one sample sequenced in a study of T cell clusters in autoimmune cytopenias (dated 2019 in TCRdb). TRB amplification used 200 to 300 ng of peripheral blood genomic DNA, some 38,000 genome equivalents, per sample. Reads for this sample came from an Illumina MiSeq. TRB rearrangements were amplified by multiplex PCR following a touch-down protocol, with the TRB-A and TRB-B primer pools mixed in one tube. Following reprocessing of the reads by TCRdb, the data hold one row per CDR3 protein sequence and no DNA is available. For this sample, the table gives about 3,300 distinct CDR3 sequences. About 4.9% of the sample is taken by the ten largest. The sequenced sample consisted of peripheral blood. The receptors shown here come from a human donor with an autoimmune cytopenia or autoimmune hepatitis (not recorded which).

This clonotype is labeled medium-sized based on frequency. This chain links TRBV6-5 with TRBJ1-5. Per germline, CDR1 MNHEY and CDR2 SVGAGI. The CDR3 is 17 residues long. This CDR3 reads CASSYPPRQAPNQPQHF.

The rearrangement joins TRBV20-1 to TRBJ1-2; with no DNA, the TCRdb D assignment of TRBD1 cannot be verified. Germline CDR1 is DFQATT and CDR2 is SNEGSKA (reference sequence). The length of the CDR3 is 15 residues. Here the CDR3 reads CSARELGVGGHGYTF.